This passage covers 20 T cell receptor beta chains from one sample sequenced in a study of blood T cells in healthy people across ages. A second PCR of 7 to 11 cycles used a sample-barcoded 5' primer and a J-beta primer mix. TCRdb recomputed calls from the 5' RACE reads with MiXCR, one row per CDR3 protein. The data contain about 840,000 distinct CDR3 sequences, roughly 28% of them singletons. These records were also assigned to another study, of T cells of mothers and their children.

The sequenced sample consisted of blood. The receptors stem from a woman in her thirties or forties in good health.

This clonotype was detected many times. This rearrangement joins TRBV29-1 to TRBJ2-6; 7 nucleotides align to TRBD1. The germline gives CDR1 SQVTM, CDR2 ANQGSEA. The CDR3 loop spans 16 amino acids. Trimming took 0 bases from V and 10 from J; bases not matched to a gene: 12. CDR3: CSVEEQGKDRVNVLTF. The CDR3 DNA reads TGCAGCGTTGAAGAACAGGGGAAGGATAGGGTGAACGTCCTGACTTTC.

This clonotype was observed a few times. The rearrangement joins TRBV12-3 or TRBV12-4 to TRBJ2-5; 9 nucleotides line up with TRBD2. The CDR3 runs 14 residues. With V trimmed by 7 bases and J by 2 bases, 5 bases remained unmatched. The CDR3 here is CASTAGGPQETQYF. CDR3 DNA sequence: TGTGCCAGCACAGCGGGAGGTCCTCAAGAGACCCAGTACTTC.

This clonotype appeared a few times. V gene TRBV28 combines with J gene TRBJ1-1, with D possibly matching TRBD1 (5 bases). Germline CDR1 MDHEN, CDR2 SYDVKM. The V gene lost 6 bases and the J gene lost 1 base, with 12 bases spanning the gap. This CDR3 spans 14 amino acids. The CDR3 DNA sequence: TGTGCCAGCAGGCCTGGGGGATCGAACACTGAAGCTTTCTTT. This sequence encodes CASRPGGSNTEAFF.

The chain couples TRBV12-3 or TRBV12-4 to TRBJ2-2, with 8 nucleotides matching TRBD1. V shed 6 bases, J shed 3 bases, and the junction held 3 bases outside the gene matches. The CDR3 is 14 residues long. The CDR3 DNA sequence: TGTGCCAGCAGGGACAGGGTCCACACCGGGGAGCTGTTTTTT. Translating it yields CASRDRVHTGELFF.

This clonotype appeared a few times. The chain employs TRBV7-2 and TRBJ2-5; D not resolved. The germline CDR1 and CDR2 sequences are SGHTA and FQGNSA. The CDR3 sequence is 14 residues long. V lost 1 base and J 1 base, leaving 7 bases between the germline ends. The CDR3, as DNA: TGTGCCAGCAGCTTAGAGAACTTCCAAGAGACCCAGTACTTC. This translates into CASSLENFQETQYF. Supplemented by reference TRBV7-2 and TRBJ2-5, the full variable domain reads GAGVSQSPSNKVTEKGKDVELRCDPISGHTALYWYRQSLGQGLEFLIYFQGNSAPDKSGLPSDRFSAERTGGSVSTLTIQRTQQEDSAVYLCASSLENFQETQYFGPGTRLLVL.

The rearrangement links TRBV7-8 to TRBJ2-4; 12 positions agree with TRBD1. V gave up 4 bases and J gave up 4 bases; unmatched junction bases: 5. Germline lookup yields CDR1 SGHVS and CDR2 FQNEAQ. The CDR3 is made up of 16 amino acids. This CDR3 reads CASSWGQGAVKNIQYF. The CDR3 coding sequence is TGTGCCAGCAGCTGGGGACAGGGGGCTGTTAAAAACATTCAGTACTTC.

The sample holds many counts of this clonotype. The chain recombines TRBV10-3 with TRBJ2-7, with a tentative D call TRBD2 (5 bases). The germline gives CDR1 ENHRY, CDR2 SYGVKD. V was shortened by 2 bases and J by 3 bases, with 5 bases between the two germline ends. The CDR3 extends over 12 amino acids. The CDR3 spells CAISEGSYEQYF. CDR3 in DNA: TGTGCCATCAGTGAGGGGAGCTACGAGCAGTACTTC.

This chain uses TRBV6-1 with TRBJ1-5; no definite D call. The ends were cut back, 0 bases at V and 9 bases at J, with 9 bases in the middle. The CDR3 extends over 13 amino acids. Germline-derived CDR1 and CDR2 are MNHNS and SASEGT. The CDR3 DNA reads TGTGCCAGCAGTGAAGCCCTAATAGCGCCCCAGCATTTT. It yields the protein CASSEALIAPQHF.

There are a few counts of this clonotype. CDR3 nucleotide sequence: TGTGCCAGCAGTTCGGGGGGGGTGCAAGGGGGCTACACCTTC. Translating it yields CASSSGGVQGGYTF. The J gene is TRBJ1-2, the V gene TRBV28; tentative D call: TRBD1 (5 bases). Per the germline V gene, CDR1 is MDHEN and CDR2 is SYDVKM. The CDR3 contains 14 residues. Deletions cut 4 bases from V and 8 bases from J, with 17 bases between.

The chain recombines TRBV9 with TRBJ2-3; 12 bases agree with TRBD2. The CDR3 has 17 amino acids. Germline assignment: CDR1 SGDLS and CDR2 YYNGEE. V was clipped by 6 bases and J by 2 bases; unmatched bases: 10. CDR3 amino acids: CASTRLAGAQNTDTQYF. The CDR3 bases are TGTGCCAGCACCCGACTAGCGGGGGCCCAAAACACAGATACGCAGTATTTT.

In its sample, this clonotype was seen many times. The chain has TRBV5-5 and TRBJ2-7; weak D call: TRBD1 (6 bases). Germline V lookup: CDR1 SGHKS, CDR2 YYEKEE (reference sequence). V was pared by 4 bases and J by 2 bases, with 13 bases between. The CDR3 sequence is 14 residues long. Written as DNA, the CDR3 is TGTGCCAGCAGCCTTCGACAGGTTCCCTACGAGCAGTACTTC. This encodes CASSLRQVPYEQYF.

This clonotype was counted only a few times. The V and J genes are TRBV7-9 and TRBJ2-1; D could derive from TRBD1 or TRBD2 (5 bases each). V dropped 0 bases and J dropped 7 bases, with 16 bases sitting between them. Germline assignment: CDR1 SEHNR and CDR2 FQNEAQ (reference sequence). This CDR3 has 16 residues. CDR3 coding DNA: TGTGCCAGCAGCTTAGCCTCCGCGGTCAGGGAGAATGAGCAGTTCTTC. Amino acids: CASSLASAVRENEQFF.

The chain has TRBV14 and TRBJ2-3; D not resolved. The V end was cut by 0 bases, the J end by 6 bases, with 4 bases between. Germline lookup yields CDR1 SGHDN and CDR2 FVKESK. The CDR3 length is 12 residues. The CDR3 DNA is TGTGCCAGCAGCCAAGAAAGGGATACGCAGTATTTT. It yields the protein CASSQERDTQYF.

This clonotype was seen more than once but under ten times. The rearrangement joins TRBV7-8 to TRBJ1-5, with 7 nucleotides matching TRBD1. There are 17 residues in the CDR3. V was clipped by 0 bases and J by 0 bases; unmatched bases: 5. From germline, CDR1 is SGHVS and CDR2 FQNEAQ. The CDR3 spells CASSLADRDYSNQPQHF. CDR3 nucleotide sequence: TGTGCCAGCAGCTTAGCAGACAGGGACTATAGCAATCAGCCCCAGCATTTT.

This chain joins TRBV14 and TRBJ1-1; D is uncertain. The CDR3 length is 15 residues. CDR1 SGHDN and CDR2 FVKESK come from the germline V gene. V dropped 5 bases and J dropped 6 bases, with 19 bases sitting between them. The CDR3 reads CASSTWRVVIPEAFF. For the CDR3, the DNA is TGTGCCAGCAGCACCTGGAGGGTGGTCATTCCTGAAGCTTTCTTT. Complete variable domain (other parts from reference TRBV14 and TRBJ1-1): EAGVTQFPSHSVIEKGQTVTLRCDPISGHDNLYWYRRVMGKEIKFLLHFVKESKQDESGMPNNRFLAERTGGTYSTLKVQPAELEDSGVYFCASSTWRVVIPEAFFGQGTRLTVV.

The table lists this clonotype with many counts. The genes are TRBV7-9 and TRBJ2-1; D may match TRBD1 or TRBD2 (6 bases each). Trimming left V 4 bases short and J 4 bases short, with 11 bases between. CDR1 is SEHNR and CDR2 is FQNEAQ in the germline V gene (reference sequence). The CDR3 covers 14 residues. In nucleotides, the CDR3 is TGTGCCAGCAGCTCCCAGGGGAGGTACAATGAGCAGTTCTTC. Protein product: CASSSQGRYNEQFF.

The chain links TRBV20-1 to TRBJ1-5; tentative D call: TRBD1 (5 bases). This CDR3 has 14 amino acids. In germline, CDR1 is DFQATT, CDR2 SNEGSKA (reference sequence). V was trimmed by 1 base and J by 3 bases, leaving 10 bases between them. CDR3 DNA: TGCAGTGCTAGAGGGGGACGGAACAATCAGCCCCAGCATTTT. Protein product: CSARGGRNNQPQHF.

The sample holds one count of this clonotype. J is TRBJ2-5 and V is TRBV29-1; no clear D. This CDR3 has 14 amino acids. Trimming cost V 4 bases and J 5 bases, with 17 bases left between them. Germline assignment: CDR1 SQVTM and CDR2 ANQGSEA. The CDR3 sequence: CSVAPLGSRETQYF. In DNA, the CDR3 is TGCAGCGTTGCGCCCTTAGGGTCAAGGGAGACCCAGTACTTC.

The J gene is TRBJ2-5, the V gene TRBV9; possible D gene TRBD2, 6 bases. This CDR3 has 16 residues. The V end lost 0 bases, the J end lost 11 bases, and 23 bases lay between the germline ends. CDR1 and CDR2 from the germline V gene are SGDLS and YYNGEE. CDR3 bases: TGTGCCAGCAGCGTAGCTCTGGGGAATTCTCCGGGAGAGCAGTACTTC. Protein product: CASSVALGNSPGEQYF.

Regarding this clonotype: One end of the junction is discordant with germline, which a read error may explain. This chain connects TRBV20-1 to TRBJ2-4; D is uncertain. Germline lookup yields CDR1 DFQATT and CDR2 SNEGSKA (reference sequence). The CDR3 spans 11 residues. The CDR3 nucleotides are TGCAGCGCTAAACCCCGAAATGAGCAGTACTTC. It translates to CSAKPRNEQYF.